This T cell receptor (beta chain) was profiled in a study of CD8 T cells in Susac syndrome. Across the whole study: Roughly eight of the sequenced Susac syndrome patients were in remission, and roughly six had active disease.

Patients with Susac syndrome fulfilled recently defined diagnostic criteria for definite or probable disease. Study outcomes and limitations: As acknowledged by the study, its TCR sequencing and HLA analysis included a relatively small number of individuals. CD4+ repertoires of Susac syndrome patients lacked detectable clonal expansion.

On this clonotype: The antigen remains unidentified.

An amount of RNA that ranged from about 0.45 to 1 ug was reverse transcribed with random hexamers. TCRdb itself ran the immunoSEQ multiplex PCR reads through MiXCR, one entry per CDR3 protein. This table holds some 180,000 distinct CDR3 sequences, roughly 91% found once. Trimming took off 0 bases at V and 4 bases at J, with 10 bases between the two ends. There are 15 residues in the CDR3. Germline CDR1 reads KGHSH; CDR2 reads LQKENI. The sample was CD4+ T cells from PBMCs. The sequence was collected from a human donor with Susac syndrome. This chain links TRBV18 with TRBJ2-1; a possible D gene is TRBD1 (5 bases). This CDR3 is CASSPPQGLYNEQFF. The CDR3 nucleotides read TGTGCCAGCTCACCACCCCAGGGCCTATACAATGAGCAGTTCTTC. Using reference TRBV18 and TRBJ2-1 for the parts outside the CDR3, the full variable domain is NAGVMQNPRHLVRRRGQEARLRCSPMKGHSHVYWYRQLPEEGLKFMVYLQKENIIDESGMPKERFSAEFPKEGPSILRIQQVVRGDSAAYFCASSPPQGLYNEQFFGPGTRLTVL.